These 5 T cell receptor beta chains were all obtained from the same sample, sequenced in a study of blood T cells in healthy people across ages. Using a J-beta primer mix together with a sample-barcoded 5' primer, a second PCR was run for about 6 to 11 cycles. TCRdb re-analysed the 5' RACE reads in MiXCR, keeping a single row per CDR3 protein. This sample has 700,000 to 900,000 distinct CDR3 sequences; 40% to 65% occur once, and the top ten carry roughly two fifths. Specimen: blood. These receptors were taken from an elderly man in good health.

V and J are TRBV7-3 and TRBJ2-3, with 7 bases that match TRBD1. Trimming at V came to 5 bases and at J to 5 bases, leaving 10 bases not matched to a gene. In germline, CDR1 is SGHTA, CDR2 FQGTGA. This CDR3 contains 15 residues. In DNA, the CDR3 is TGTGCCAGCAGCAAAGAGGGGGCTCGGGAAGATACGCAGTATTTT. Amino acid sequence: CASSKEGAREDTQYF.

This chain joins TRBV2 and TRBJ1-3; no firm D call. CDR1 is SNHLY, CDR2 FYNNEI, per germline. This CDR3 has 14 amino acids. Deletions cut 5 bases from V and 0 bases from J, with 8 bases between. CDR3 bases: TGTGCCAGCAGTACAGAATTCTCTGGAAACACCATATATTTT. Its translation: CASSTEFSGNTIYF. Supplemented by reference TRBV2 and TRBJ1-3, the full variable domain reads EPEVTQTPSHQVTQMGQEVILRCVPISNHLYFYWYRQILGQKVEFLVSFYNNEISEKSEIFDDQFSVERPDGSNFTLKIRSTKLEDSAMYFCASSTEFSGNTIYFGEGSWLTVV.

This rearrangement joins TRBV18 to TRBJ2-7, with D hard to call. The germline gives CDR1 KGHSH, CDR2 LQKENI. V was trimmed by 3 bases and J by 3 bases, leaving 12 bases between them. The CDR3 sequence is 14 residues long. The CDR3: CASSPLKGFYEQYF. For the CDR3, the DNA is TGTGCCAGCTCACCGTTAAAGGGATTCTACGAGCAGTACTTC.

The chain has TRBV3-1 and TRBJ2-1, with 10 bases identical to TRBD2. Trimming cost V 4 bases and J 7 bases; bases outside gene matches: 10. CDR1 LGHDT and CDR2 YNNKEL come from the germline V gene (reference sequence). The CDR3 runs to 16 residues. CDR3 sequence reads: CASSPPASGSKNEQFF. Written as DNA, the CDR3 is TGTGCCAGCAGCCCCCCCGCTAGCGGGAGTAAAAATGAGCAGTTCTTC.

The chain is built from TRBV6-6 and TRBJ1-2; D perhaps matches TRBD1 (5 bases). Germline CDR1 and CDR2: MNHNY and SVGAGI (reference sequence). Deletions cut 10 bases from V and 2 bases from J, with 14 bases between. There are 13 residues in the CDR3. In nucleotides, the CDR3 is TGTGCCACCTGCCGGGACGGAAACTATGGCTACACCTTC. Translated: CATCRDGNYGYTF.